This T cell receptor beta chain came from a study of blood T cell repertoires in COVID-19. Across the study: PBMCs, B-cell-depleted T cells, or T cells provided the cDNA or gDNA that made up the material.

Methods used by the authors: It was from reference gene primer amplification that nucleated cell counts were estimated. Sequencing used immunoSEQ multiplex PCR; TCRdb keeps in-frame clones, though not all of them. The D gene and trimming were derived from the DNA, and the V and J assignments and clone size from that table. Of some 300,000 clones listed, 89% were seen once; the top ten hold about 9.4%. Those enrolled, adults aged roughly 18 to 89 years, came from about two dozen US areas. The study counted Cohort 3 donors as recovered given two negative PCRs, clearance, or symptom resolution. The source of this sequence is a woman in her 30s who had recovered from COVID-19. The specimen was PBMCs or T cells enriched from blood (not recorded which).

CDR3 coding DNA: TGTGCCAGCACCCGAGGGGGGGGCGAAGGTCAGCCCCAGCATTTT. Translated: CASTRGGGEGQPQHF. This sequence joins TRBV6-5 and TRBJ1-5; D might be TRBD1 (6 bases). CDR3 length: 15 residues. Germline V lookup: CDR1 MNHEY, CDR2 SVGAGI. Trimming removed 7 bases at V and 6 bases at J, with 19 bases between.